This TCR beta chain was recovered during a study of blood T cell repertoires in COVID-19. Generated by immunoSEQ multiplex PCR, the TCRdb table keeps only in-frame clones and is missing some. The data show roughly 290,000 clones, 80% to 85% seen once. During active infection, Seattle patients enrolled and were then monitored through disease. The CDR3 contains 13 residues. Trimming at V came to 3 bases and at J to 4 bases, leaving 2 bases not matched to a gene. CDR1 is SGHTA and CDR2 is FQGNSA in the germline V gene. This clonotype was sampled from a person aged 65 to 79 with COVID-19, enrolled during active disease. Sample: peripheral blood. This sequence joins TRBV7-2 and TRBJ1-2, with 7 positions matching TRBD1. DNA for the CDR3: TGTGCCAGCAGCTTGGGACAGCCCTATGGCTACACCTTC. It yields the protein CASSLGQPYGYTF.